A selection of T cell receptor beta chains follows, all from one sample in a study of Graves' ophthalmopathy and Graves' hyperthyroidism. Using its own MiXCR run on the multiplex PCR reads, TCRdb lists one record per CDR3 protein. The sample yields more than 1,000,000 distinct CDR3 sequences, about 38% seen once. Sequencing input: peripheral blood or thyroid tissue (not recorded which). The receptors were gathered from an adult man with Graves' hyperthyroidism. CDR3s include the opening cysteine and the closing phenylalanine or tryptophan.

v_call cdr3_aa
TRBV6-1 CASRTPGQGAGGHTF
TRBV24-1 CATSDGPGTANGYTF
TRBV20-1 CSARAGGQNQPQHF
TRBV10-3 CAISYPPGQRNSPLHF
TRBV4-3 CASSQVSNQYLPWSGVGHNYGYTF
TRBV15 CATSRDGQNYGYTF
TRBV20-1 CSAATGRGELFALHF
TRBV7-7 CASSPGLAGGIDEQFF
TRBV29-1 CSVTLAQGAVTEAFF
TRBV7-9 CASSIYLCSVEDRAHSYEQYF
TRBV28 CASSFWRQVYQPQHF
TRBV2 CASAAAKDSLGGYTF
TRBV20-1 CSARYSSYEQYF
TRBV20-1 CSASTSGSNTEQYF
TRBV19 CASSGGGSNLPYEQYF
TRBV7-2 CASSPTHSITGELFF
TRBV15 CATSKTRALGTEAFF
TRBV28 CASRTEGAHYGYTF
TRBV7-2 CASSSKGANVLTF
TRBV6-6 CASATGSIQPQYF
TRBV29-1 CSVARFNYGYTF
TRBV9 CASSSFTPPGYF
TRBV29-1 CSVEDLGRTSSGNTIYF
TRBV20-1 CSAKVVEGDQPQHF
TRBV29-1 CSSERDNTDTQYF
TRBV6-5 CASRVKPSTGELFF
TRBV29-1 CSLAGLGQETQYF
TRBV13 CASSSRDLSYEQYF
TRBV2 CASSEAPGLRTDTQYF
TRBV2 CARQVNTEAFF
TRBV7-2 CASSLVGSGLQSQHF
TRBV5-5 CASSFWGGNQYF
TRBV13 CASSLARMRGVSYEQYF
TRBV4-3 CASSQDPSGPQETQYF
TRBV5-1 CASSSGRLQETQYF
TRBV12-3/TRBV12-4 CASSFYPFRDREEGNYGYTF
TRBV28 CASNEYGRAEYEQYF
TRBV7-9 CASSVGQGQSPLHF
TRBV3-1 CASSHDARTGSYGYTF
TRBV5-1 CASSARIYDEQYF
TRBV28 CASSLKDRGTGGYTF
TRBV6-4 CASRDNSVSSPLHF
TRBV20-1 CSATHGQGTGELFF
TRBV27 CASSLQGWDQPQHF
TRBV7-8 CASSFRGAGSNQPQHF
TRBV4-1 CASSQDLEGFQETQYF
TRBV30 CAWSRGHSGYTF